This T cell receptor beta chain derives from a study of technical replicates of blood from a handful of donors (dated by TCRdb to 2017 to 2019). Germline trimming: 5 bases from V, 6 bases from J; junction bases outside gene matches: 7. Reading the germline V gene gives CDR1 SGHTA and CDR2 FQGTGA. The CDR3 measures 13 amino acids from cysteine to phenylalanine. Just CDR3 DNA is preserved here, 39 bases in frame from base 1. This clone was seen a single time. This receptor's antigen is unknown. Within one base of it there is no much larger clone, and no base qualities were kept. The protocol used for the library was the immunoSEQ multiplex PCR assay. The table comes from immuneACCESS by way of TCRdb, which keeps in-frame sequences with V and J called. Part of the clones is missing from these tables; in studies checked, under half for an unresolved V gene and the rest for unknown reasons. The sample records 62,000 or so clones, about 87% of which are singletons. The ten largest clones add up to around 5% of the sample.

The sequencing sample was made of PBMCs. The chain is made from TRBV7-3 and TRBJ2-7, with 7 central nucleotides matching TRBD1. This TCR was recovered from a human donor in good health. Some clones in this sample may be carry-over from other donors' samples. The CDR3 here reads CASSPRQGGEQYF. The base sequence is TGTGCCAGCAGCCCCCGACAGGGTGGCGAGCAGTACTTC.